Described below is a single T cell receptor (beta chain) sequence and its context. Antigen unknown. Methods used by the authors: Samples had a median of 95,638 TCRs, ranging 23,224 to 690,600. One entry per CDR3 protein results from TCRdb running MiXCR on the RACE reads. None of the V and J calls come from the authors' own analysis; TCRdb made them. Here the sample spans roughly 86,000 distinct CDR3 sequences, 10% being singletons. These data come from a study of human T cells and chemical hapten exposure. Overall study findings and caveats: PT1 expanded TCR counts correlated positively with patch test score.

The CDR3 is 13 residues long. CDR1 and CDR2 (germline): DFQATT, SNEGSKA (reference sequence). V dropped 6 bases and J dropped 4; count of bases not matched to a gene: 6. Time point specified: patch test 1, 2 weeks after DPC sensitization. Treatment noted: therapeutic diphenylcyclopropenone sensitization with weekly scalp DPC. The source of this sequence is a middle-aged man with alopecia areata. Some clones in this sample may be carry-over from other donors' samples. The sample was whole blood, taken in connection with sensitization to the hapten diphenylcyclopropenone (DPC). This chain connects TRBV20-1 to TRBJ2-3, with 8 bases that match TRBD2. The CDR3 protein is CSAVAGTADTQYF. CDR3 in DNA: TGCAGTGCCGTAGCGGGAACTGCAGATACGCAGTATTTT.